The 26 T cell receptor beta chains in this list originate from one sample, sequenced in a study of human T cells and chemical hapten exposure (dated by TCRdb to the early 2020s). The sample's time point label is to be understood as: patch test 3, about 24 weeks after DPC sensitization. Sample treatment or condition, as interpreted from the label and publication: therapeutic diphenylcyclopropenone sensitization with weekly scalp DPC. Libraries were constructed by RACE. Instrument used: NextSeq 500. The public reads were reanalyzed by TCRdb: fastp trimming at Q25, MiXCR alignment, in-frame beta chains only. CDR3 protein duplicates are merged, each entry listing the most common genes and DNA. The sample table records more than 45,000 distinct CDR3 sequences; roughly 12% of these occur just once. Roughly 2.6% of the sample belongs to the ten largest clones. The material sequenced was whole blood, taken in connection with sensitization to the hapten diphenylcyclopropenone (DPC). These receptors came from a man aged 25 to 45 with alopecia areata. Some clones in this sample may be carry-over from other donors' samples.

The rearrangement links TRBV6-2 or TRBV6-3 to TRBJ2-5; 8 bases map to TRBD2. This CDR3 contains 14 residues. V was pared by 6 bases and J by 2 bases, with 5 bases of the junction left unmatched. Germline V gene sequence: CDR1 MNHEY, CDR2 SVGEGT. The CDR3 DNA reads as TGTGCCAGCAGGCACCGGGGGGGACAAGAGACCCAGTACTTC. It specifies CASRHRGGQETQYF.

The gene calls are TRBV20-1 and TRBJ1-2, with 9 positions matching TRBD1. With V trimmed by 6 bases and J by 5 bases, 7 bases remained unmatched. The CDR3 is 13 residues long. Germline loops: CDR1 DFQATT, CDR2 SNEGSKA (reference sequence). DNA of the CDR3: TGCAGTGCCCCGATTGGGACAGGGTATGGCTACACCTTC. Its protein product is CSAPIGTGYGYTF.

About this clonotype itself: A much larger clone lies one base from this, so it may be a read error. This rearrangement joins TRBV18 to TRBJ2-3; D not resolved. Germline V gene lookup returns CDR1 KGHSH and CDR2 LQKENI. This CDR3 comprises 14 residues. The CDR3 sequence is CASSPVDSTDTLYF. The CDR3 bases are TGTGCCAGCTCACCTGTGGATAGCACAGATACGCTGTATTTT. Using reference TRBV18 and TRBJ2-3 for the parts outside the CDR3, the full variable domain is NAGVMQNPRHLVRRRGQEARLRCSPMKGHSHVYWYRQLPEEGLKFMVYLQKENIIDESGMPKERFSAEFPKEGPSILRIQQVVRGDSAAYFCASSPVDSTDTLYFGPGTRLTVL.

The chain couples TRBV29-1 to TRBJ1-1; no clear D. The germline gives CDR1 SQVTM, CDR2 ANQGSEA. The CDR3 has 12 residues. Trimming shortened V by 7 bases and J by 7 bases, and 16 bases separated the two germline ends. The CDR3 bases are TGCAGCGCTAAAGGGAGTAGCAGTGAAGCTTTCTTT. This codes for CSAKGSSSEAFF.

This clonotype was recorded at least ten times. The chain is built from TRBV12-3 or TRBV12-4 and TRBJ2-1, with TRBD1 identical over 8 bases. J lost 11 bases, V lost 6 bases, and 6 bases had no gene match. The CDR3 runs 12 residues. The CDR3 spells CASRRTGLQQFF. As DNA, the CDR3 is TGTGCCAGCAGGAGGACAGGGTTGCAGCAGTTCTTC.

This clonotype was observed at least ten times. The chain has TRBV27 and TRBJ2-1, with a tentative D call TRBD1 (6 bases). Trimming took off 6 bases at V and 4 bases at J, with 13 bases between the two ends. This CDR3 has 14 residues. Per germline, CDR1 MNHEY and CDR2 SMNVEV (reference sequence). In DNA, the CDR3 is TGTGCCAGCAGCCCTAGGACAGTTTACAATGAGCAGTTCTTC. This gives the protein CASSPRTVYNEQFF.

This clonotype was counted many times. The V gene is TRBV20-1, the J gene TRBJ2-1, with 9 nucleotides matching TRBD2. Germline CDR1 DFQATT, CDR2 SNEGSKA (reference sequence). The junction had 4 bases not matched to a gene; V was cut back by 0 bases and J by 4 bases. This CDR3 contains 15 residues. CDR3 bases: TGCAGTGCTAGAGATCTAGCGGGGTCTTACAATGAGCAGTTCTTC. The encoded protein is CSARDLAGSYNEQFF.

The V and J genes are TRBV5-4 and TRBJ1-1; TRBD1 might be the D (5 bases). The CDR3 is 13 amino acids. Germline V gives CDR1 SGHNT, CDR2 YYREEE (reference sequence). The V gene lost 5 bases and the J gene lost 1 base, with 9 bases spanning the gap. As DNA, the CDR3 is TGTGCCAGCAGTGTAGGGACGAACACTGAAGCTTTCTTT. This sequence encodes CASSVGTNTEAFF.

This clonotype has ten or more counts. V is TRBV24-1 and J is TRBJ1-1; a possible D gene is TRBD1 (5 bases). V was trimmed by 5 bases and J by 7 bases, leaving 16 bases between them. CDR1 and CDR2 from the germline V gene are KGHDR and SFDVKD. This CDR3 is built from 14 residues. CDR3 in DNA: TGTGCCACCAGTGCGTCCCAGGGAGGGAGTGAAGCTTTCTTT. This sequence encodes CATSASQGGSEAFF.

This clonotype was seen more than once but under ten times. The chain has TRBV12-3 or TRBV12-4 and TRBJ1-3; TRBD1 agrees at 8 bases. The CDR3 totals 13 residues. Losses at the gene ends were 4 bases for V and 9 bases for J; bases not matched to a gene: 5. CDR3 bases: TGTGCCAGCAGTTGGACAGGGTATTCCACCATATATTTT. It codes for CASSWTGYSTIYF.

Regarding this clonotype: One end of the junction fails to match germline, which may point to a read error. V gene TRBV7-7 combines with J gene TRBJ2-1; TRBD1 might be the D (6 bases). Looked up from germline, CDR1 is SSHAT and CDR2 is FNYEAQ (reference sequence). This CDR3 spans 16 amino acids. The CDR3 sequence is CASSPSRSQGSNEQFF. CDR3 DNA: TGTGCTAGCAGCCCCTCTCGGTCTCAGGGGTCCAATGAGCAGTTCTTC.

This clonotype occurred many times. The chain couples TRBV11-2 to TRBJ2-1; 9 nucleotides agree with TRBD1. Germline V gene sequence: CDR1 SGHAT, CDR2 FQNNGV. V dropped 6 bases and J dropped 9; count of bases not matched to a gene: 9. This CDR3 spans 14 amino acids. Written as DNA, the CDR3 is TGTGCCAGCAGTTGGGGACAGGGAGAGGGTGAGCAGTTCTTC. Translating gives CASSWGQGEGEQFF. The variable domain in full, completed from reference TRBV11-2 and TRBJ2-1, reads EAGVAQSPRYKIIEKRQSVAFWCNPISGHATLYWYQQILGQGPKLLIQFQNNGVVDDSQLPKDRFSAERLKGVDSTLKIQPAKLEDSAVYLCASSWGQGEGEQFFGPGTRLTVL.

There are many counts of this clonotype. The chain uses TRBV7-9 and TRBJ1-6; perhaps TRBD1 as D (6 bases). The germline V gene encodes CDR1 SEHNR and CDR2 FQNEAQ (reference sequence). V shed 4 bases and J shed 7 bases, with 11 bases lying between them. This CDR3 is 14 amino acids long. CDR3 in amino acids: CASSSEGGNSPLHF. The DNA of the CDR3 is TGTGCCAGCAGCTCGGAGGGGGGAAATTCACCCCTCCACTTT.

There are many counts of this clonotype. V gene TRBV29-1 combines with J gene TRBJ1-2, with TRBD1 as a possible D gene (6 bases). The CDR3 consists of 15 residues. Germline CDR1 SQVTM, CDR2 ANQGSEA. Deletions cut 5 bases from V and 2 bases from J, with 18 bases between. The CDR3 is CSVTDGQRFNYGYTF. The CDR3, as DNA: TGCAGCGTTACCGACGGACAGAGATTCAACTATGGCTACACCTTC.

This clonotype was observed a handful of times. This chain connects TRBV7-2 to TRBJ1-6, with D possibly matching TRBD1 (5 bases). Looked up from germline, CDR1 is SGHTA and CDR2 is FQGNSA. The CDR3 has 18 residues. V was pared by 1 base and J by 0 bases, with 13 bases between. The CDR3 reads CASSLGTGLSSYNSPLHF. CDR3 DNA: TGTGCCAGCAGCTTAGGTACGGGGCTGAGCTCCTATAATTCACCCCTCCACTTT. Full variable domain (remainder filled in from reference TRBV7-2 and TRBJ1-6): GAGVSQSPSNKVTEKGKDVELRCDPISGHTALYWYRQSLGQGLEFLIYFQGNSAPDKSGLPSDRFSAERTGGSVSTLTIQRTQQEDSAVYLCASSLGTGLSSYNSPLHFGNGTRLTVT.

The rearrangement joins TRBV11-3 to TRBJ1-6; 7 bases map to TRBD1. The junction had 4 bases not matched to a gene; V was cut back by 5 bases and J by 9 bases. CDR1 is SGHNT, CDR2 YENEEA, per germline. This CDR3 is built from 13 residues. The CDR3 spells CASSRDRVSPLHF. CDR3 DNA sequence: TGTGCCAGCAGCCGCGACAGGGTTTCACCCCTCCACTTT.

This clonotype came up a few times. The chain recombines TRBV5-1 with TRBJ2-2; 7 bases map to TRBD1. The germline gives CDR1 SGHRS, CDR2 YFSETQ. With V trimmed by 1 base and J by 3 bases, 18 bases remained unmatched. This CDR3 has 20 amino acids. CDR3 residues: CASSLPLTGSQTPDTGELFF. As DNA, the CDR3 is TGCGCCAGCAGCTTGCCATTGACAGGGAGCCAGACCCCGGACACCGGGGAGCTGTTTTTT.

Turning to this clonotype: Being one base from a much bigger clone, this may be a read error. The chain is built from TRBV11-2 and TRBJ2-1; D is ambiguous. The V end lost 3 bases, the J end lost 0 bases, and 3 bases lay between the germline ends. Germline V gives CDR1 SGHAT, CDR2 FQNNGV. The CDR3 has 13 amino acids. The chain's CDR3 is CASSLNSYNEQFF. The DNA for the CDR3 is TGTGCCAGCAGCTTGAACTCCTACAATGAGCAGTTCTTC. Combining the CDR3 with reference TRBV11-2 and TRBJ2-1 gives the whole variable domain EAGVAQSPRYKIIEKRQSVAFWCNPISGHATLYWYQQILGQGPKLLIQFQNNGVVDDSQLPKDRFSAERLKGVDSTLKIQPAKLEDSAVYLCASSLNSYNEQFFGPGTRLTVL.

This clonotype appeared many times. V and J are TRBV21-1 and TRBJ2-1; the table's D gene call, TRBD1, was not cross checked with the DNA. TRBV21-1 is marked as a pseudogene. The CDR3 covers 18 residues. The CDR3 coding sequence is TGTGCCAGCAGCTCGCCCGGGGGGGGATCTAGCTCCTACAATGAGCAGTTCTTC. It is translated as CASSSPGGGSSSYNEQFF.

This clonotype has more than one count but fewer than ten. The chain carries TRBV7-9 and TRBJ1-6; TRBD1 is a possible D gene (5 bases). The CDR3 totals 13 residues. V was trimmed by 5 bases and J by 8 bases, leaving 10 bases between them. CDR1 and CDR2 from the germline V gene are SEHNR and FQNEAQ (reference sequence). The CDR3 nucleotides read TGTGCCAGCAGCCCAGAAGGGGATTCACCCCTCCACTTT. Its translation is CASSPEGDSPLHF.

The J gene is TRBJ1-1, the V gene TRBV7-9; D possibly corresponds to TRBD1 (6 bases). This CDR3 has 12 amino acids. Germline-derived CDR1 and CDR2 are SEHNR and FQNEAQ (reference sequence). The germline V and J ends were trimmed by 1 base and 6 bases, with 6 bases remaining between them. CDR3: CASSLGTAEAFF. The CDR3, as DNA: TGTGCCAGCAGCTTAGGGACAGCTGAAGCTTTCTTT. The complete variable domain, with remaining parts taken from reference TRBV7-9 and TRBJ1-1, reads DTGVSQNPRHKITKRGQNVTFRCDPISEHNRLYWYRQTLGQGPEFLTYFQNEAQLEKSRLLSDRFSAERPKGSFSTLEIQRTEQGDSAMYLCASSLGTAEAFFGQGTRLTVV.

In this sample, this clonotype turned up many times. The chain carries TRBV7-8 and TRBJ2-7; D is unclear. The germline CDR1 and CDR2 sequences are SGHVS and FQNEAQ. The CDR3 sequence is 13 residues long. Trimming stripped 1 base from V and 4 bases from J, with 8 bases between. This CDR3 reads CASSLGEIYEQYF. The CDR3 DNA reads as TGTGCCAGCAGCTTAGGGGAAATTTACGAGCAGTACTTC.

The V and J genes are TRBV9 and TRBJ2-7; 7 nucleotides agree with TRBD1. V was pared by 3 bases and J by 2 bases, with 5 bases of the junction left unmatched. CDR1 and CDR2 (germline): SGDLS, YYNGEE. The CDR3 covers 14 residues. This chain's CDR3 is CASSADRTPYEQYF. DNA for the CDR3: TGTGCCAGCAGCGCGGACAGGACCCCCTACGAGCAGTACTTC.

This clonotype was seen repeatedly, ten times or more. The V call is TRBV19, the J call TRBJ2-1; no firm D call. CDR3 length equals 15 residues. Trimming cost V 3 bases and J 4 bases, with 13 bases left between them. Germline assignment: CDR1 LNHDA and CDR2 SQIVND (reference sequence). CDR3 nucleotide sequence: TGTGCCAGTAGTATGGACCCAGTGCATTACAATGAGCAGTTCTTC. Its translation is CASSMDPVHYNEQFF.

This clonotype was observed a handful of times. J is TRBJ1-1 and V is TRBV12-3 or TRBV12-4; 7 nucleotides match TRBD1. The V gene end was trimmed by 6 bases and the J gene end by 0 bases; junction bases not matched to a gene: 7. The CDR3 runs to 15 residues. The CDR3, as DNA: TGTGCCAGCAGCCGCGACAGGGCCCTGAACACTGAAGCTTTCTTT. It is translated as CASSRDRALNTEAFF.

This clonotype was counted only a few times. The CDR3 DNA sequence: TGTGCCAGCAGCGTACTACAGGGGTACACCTACAATGAGCAGTTCTTC. Encoded protein: CASSVLQGYTYNEQFF. The chain carries TRBV5-4 and TRBJ2-1, with 7 positions matching TRBD1. CDR1 and CDR2 from the germline V gene are SGHNT and YYREEE (reference sequence). V was clipped by 4 bases and J by 2 bases; unmatched bases: 9. There are 16 residues in the CDR3. The variable domain in full, completed from reference TRBV5-4 and TRBJ2-1, reads ETGVTQSPTHLIKTRGQQVTLRCSSQSGHNTVSWYQQALGQGPQFIFQYYREEENGRGNFPPRFSGLQFPNYSSELNVNALELDDSALYLCASSVLQGYTYNEQFFGPGTRLTVL.